This T cell receptor beta chain was identified during a study of response to subunit inactivated influenza vaccine. General study points: The authors proposed limited new T cell recruitment per seasonal influenza vaccination.

This clonotype was seen ten or more times. What it recognizes is unknown. TCRdb independently ran MiXCR on the RT-PCR reads; one entry per CDR3 protein. Of 550,000 to 800,000 distinct CDR3 sequences in the sample, around 14% were seen once. V was clipped by 3 bases and J by 2 bases; unmatched bases: 15. The CDR3 spans 20 residues. Germline CDR1 MDHEN, CDR2 SYDVKM. Sequencing was performed on PBMCs from blood, taken 12 days after vaccination. The TCR comes from a man aged 50-60 years who received an inactivated influenza vaccine. The chain links TRBV28 to TRBJ2-3; 12 nucleotides agree with TRBD2. In DNA form, the CDR3 reads TGTGCCAGCAGTTTTCTGCTAGCGGGAGGGCCGGGTACCCCCACAGATACGCAGTATTTT. Residues: CASSFLLAGGPGTPTDTQYF. The full variable domain, with the rest looked up from reference TRBV28 and TRBJ2-3, is DVKVTQSSRYLVKRTGEKVFLECVQDMDHENMFWYRQDPGLGLRLIYFSYDVKMKEKGDIPEGYSVSREKKERFSLILESASTNQTSMYLCASSFLLAGGPGTPTDTQYFGPGTRLTVL.